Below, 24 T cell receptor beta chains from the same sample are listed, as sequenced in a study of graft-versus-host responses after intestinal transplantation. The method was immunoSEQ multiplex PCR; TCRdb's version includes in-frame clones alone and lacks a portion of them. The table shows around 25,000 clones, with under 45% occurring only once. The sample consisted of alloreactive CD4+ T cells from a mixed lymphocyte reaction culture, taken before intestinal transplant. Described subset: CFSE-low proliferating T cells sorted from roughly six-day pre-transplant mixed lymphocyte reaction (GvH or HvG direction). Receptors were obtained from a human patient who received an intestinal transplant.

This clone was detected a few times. The CDR3 bases are TGTGCCAGCAGTTGGCGACTAGCGGGAGGCACCGGGGAGCTGTTTTTT. Protein product: CASSWRLAGGTGELFF. The chain combines TRBV6-5 with TRBJ2-2; 13 positions match TRBD2. Germline values: CDR1 MNHEY, CDR2 SVGAGI. The CDR3 consists of 16 residues. The V and J ends lost 4 bases and 4 bases, in that order; junction bases with no gene match: 3.

For the CDR3, the DNA is TGTGCCAGCAGCCTCGACAGGGGTCATGGCTATGGCTACACCTTC. Translating gives CASSLDRGHGYGYTF. The gene calls are TRBV4-2 and TRBJ1-2, with 8 bases that match TRBD1. The V gene end was trimmed by 4 bases and the J gene end by 4 bases; junction bases not matched to a gene: 8. The CDR3 extends over 15 amino acids. CDR1 LGHNA and CDR2 YNFKEQ come from the germline V gene.

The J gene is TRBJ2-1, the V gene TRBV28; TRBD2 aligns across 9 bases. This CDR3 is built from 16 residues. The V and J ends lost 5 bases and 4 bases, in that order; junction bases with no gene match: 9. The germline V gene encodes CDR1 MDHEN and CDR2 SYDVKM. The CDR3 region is CASSKPRLADYNEQFF. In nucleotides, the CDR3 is TGTGCCAGCAGTAAACCGAGACTAGCGGATTACAATGAGCAGTTCTTC.

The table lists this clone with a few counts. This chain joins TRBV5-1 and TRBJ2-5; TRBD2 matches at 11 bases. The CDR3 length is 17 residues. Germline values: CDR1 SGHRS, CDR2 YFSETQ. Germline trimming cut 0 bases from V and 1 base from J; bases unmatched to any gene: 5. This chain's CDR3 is CASSLGLAGPTQETQYF. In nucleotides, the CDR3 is TGCGCCAGCAGCTTGGGACTAGCGGGGCCGACCCAAGAGACCCAGTACTTC.

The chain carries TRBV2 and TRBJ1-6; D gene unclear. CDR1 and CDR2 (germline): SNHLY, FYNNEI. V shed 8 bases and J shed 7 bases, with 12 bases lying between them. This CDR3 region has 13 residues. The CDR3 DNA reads TGTGCCAGCGCGAATTCGCCAAATTCACCCCTCCACTTT. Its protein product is CASANSPNSPLHF.

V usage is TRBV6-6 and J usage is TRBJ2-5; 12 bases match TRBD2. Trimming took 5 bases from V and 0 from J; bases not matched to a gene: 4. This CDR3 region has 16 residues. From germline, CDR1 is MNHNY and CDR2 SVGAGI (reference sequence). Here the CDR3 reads CASSPRLAGDQETQYF. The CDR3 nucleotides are TGTGCCAGCAGTCCCAGACTAGCGGGGGACCAAGAGACCCAGTACTTC.

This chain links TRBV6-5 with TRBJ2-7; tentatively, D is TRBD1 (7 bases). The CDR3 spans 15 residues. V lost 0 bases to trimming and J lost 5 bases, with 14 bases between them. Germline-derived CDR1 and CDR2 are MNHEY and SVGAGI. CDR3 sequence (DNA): TGTGCCAGCAGTTACTCTGTCAGGGGGGTCCACGAGCAGTACTTC. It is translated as CASSYSVRGVHEQYF.

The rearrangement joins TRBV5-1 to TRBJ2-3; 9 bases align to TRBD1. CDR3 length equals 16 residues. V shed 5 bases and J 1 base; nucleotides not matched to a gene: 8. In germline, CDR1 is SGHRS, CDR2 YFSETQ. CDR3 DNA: TGCGCCAGCAGACCCGGACAGGGGACGGGCACAGATACGCAGTATTTT. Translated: CASRPGQGTGTDTQYF.

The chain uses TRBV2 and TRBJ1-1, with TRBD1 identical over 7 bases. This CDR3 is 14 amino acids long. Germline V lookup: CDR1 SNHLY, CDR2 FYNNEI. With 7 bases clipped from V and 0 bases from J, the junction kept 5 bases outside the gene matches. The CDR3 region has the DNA TGTGCCAGCACCACCGACAGGGTGAACACTGAAGCTTTCTTT. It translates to CASTTDRVNTEAFF.

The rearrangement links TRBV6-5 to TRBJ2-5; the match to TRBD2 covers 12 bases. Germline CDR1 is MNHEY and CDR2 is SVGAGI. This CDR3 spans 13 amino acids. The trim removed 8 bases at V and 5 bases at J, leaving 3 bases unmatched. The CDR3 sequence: CASRTSGGETQYF. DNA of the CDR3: TGTGCCAGCCGTACTAGCGGGGGGGAGACCCAGTACTTC.

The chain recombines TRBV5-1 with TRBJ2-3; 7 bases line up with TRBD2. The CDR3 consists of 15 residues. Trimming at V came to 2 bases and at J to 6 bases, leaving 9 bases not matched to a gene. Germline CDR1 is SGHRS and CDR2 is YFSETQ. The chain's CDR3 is CASSFRLASMDTQYF. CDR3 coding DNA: TGCGCCAGCAGCTTCCGACTAGCCTCTATGGATACGCAGTATTTT.

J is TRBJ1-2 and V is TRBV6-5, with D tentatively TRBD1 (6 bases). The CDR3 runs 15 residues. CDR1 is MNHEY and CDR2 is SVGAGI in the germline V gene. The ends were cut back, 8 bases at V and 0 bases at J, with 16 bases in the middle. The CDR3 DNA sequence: TGTGCCAGCCATCAGGGACACCGAGCTAACTATGGCTACACCTTC. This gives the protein CASHQGHRANYGYTF.

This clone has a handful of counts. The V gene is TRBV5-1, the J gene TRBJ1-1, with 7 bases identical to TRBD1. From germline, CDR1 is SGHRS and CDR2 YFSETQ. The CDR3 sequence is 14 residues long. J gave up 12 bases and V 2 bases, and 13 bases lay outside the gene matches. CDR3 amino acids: CASSLSPRQGGTFF. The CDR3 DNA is TGCGCCAGCAGCTTATCCCCTAGACAGGGAGGAACTTTCTTT. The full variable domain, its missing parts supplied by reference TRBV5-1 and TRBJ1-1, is KAGVTQTPRYLIKTRGQQVTLSCSPISGHRSVSWYQQTPGQGLQFLFEYFSETQRNKGNFPGRFSGRQFSNSRSEMNVSTLELGDSALYLCASSLSPRQGGTFFGQGTRLTVV.

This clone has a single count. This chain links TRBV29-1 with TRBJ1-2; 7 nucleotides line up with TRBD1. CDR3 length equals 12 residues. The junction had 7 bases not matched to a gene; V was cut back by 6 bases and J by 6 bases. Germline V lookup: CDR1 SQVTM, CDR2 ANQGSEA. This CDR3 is CSVFRQGHGYTF. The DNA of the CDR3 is TGCAGCGTCTTTAGACAGGGCCATGGCTACACCTTC.

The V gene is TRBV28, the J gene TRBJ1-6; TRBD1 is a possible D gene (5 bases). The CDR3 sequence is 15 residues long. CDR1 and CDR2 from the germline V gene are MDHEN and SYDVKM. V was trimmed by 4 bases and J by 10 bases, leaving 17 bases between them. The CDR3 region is CASSSMGWGSSPLHF. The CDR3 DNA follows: TGTGCCAGCAGTTCGATGGGGTGGGGCAGCTCACCCCTCCACTTT.

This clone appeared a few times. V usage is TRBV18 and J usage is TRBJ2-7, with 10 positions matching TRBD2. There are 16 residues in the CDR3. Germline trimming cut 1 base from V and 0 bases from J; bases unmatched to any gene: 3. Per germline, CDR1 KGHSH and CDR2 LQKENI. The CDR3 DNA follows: TGTGCCAGCTCACCACTGGGACTAGCGTTCTCCTACGAGCAGTACTTC. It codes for CASSPLGLAFSYEQYF.

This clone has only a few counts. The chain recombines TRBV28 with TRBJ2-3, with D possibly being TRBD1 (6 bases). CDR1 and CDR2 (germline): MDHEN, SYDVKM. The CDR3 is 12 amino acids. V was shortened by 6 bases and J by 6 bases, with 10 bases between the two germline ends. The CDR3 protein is CASRYGQDTQYF. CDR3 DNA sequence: TGTGCCAGCAGATACGGACAGGATACGCAGTATTTT.

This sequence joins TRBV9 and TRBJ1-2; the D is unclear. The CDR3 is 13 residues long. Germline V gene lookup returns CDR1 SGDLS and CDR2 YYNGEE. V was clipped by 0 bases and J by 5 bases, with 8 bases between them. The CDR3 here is CASSVGADYGYTF. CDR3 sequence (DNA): TGTGCCAGCAGCGTAGGGGCAGATTATGGCTACACCTTC.

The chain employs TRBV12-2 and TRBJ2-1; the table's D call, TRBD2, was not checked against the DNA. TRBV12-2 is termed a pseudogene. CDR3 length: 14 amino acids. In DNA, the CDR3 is TGTGCAAGTCGCTTAGCAGGAGCGGACAATGAGCAGTTCTTC. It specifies CASRLAGADNEQFF.

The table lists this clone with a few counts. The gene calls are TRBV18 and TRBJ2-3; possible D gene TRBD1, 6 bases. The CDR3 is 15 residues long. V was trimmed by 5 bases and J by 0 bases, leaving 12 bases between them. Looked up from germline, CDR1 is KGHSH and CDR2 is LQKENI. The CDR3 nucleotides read TGTGCCAGCTCATCAACAGGGTTGAGCACAGATACGCAGTATTTT. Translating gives CASSSTGLSTDTQYF.

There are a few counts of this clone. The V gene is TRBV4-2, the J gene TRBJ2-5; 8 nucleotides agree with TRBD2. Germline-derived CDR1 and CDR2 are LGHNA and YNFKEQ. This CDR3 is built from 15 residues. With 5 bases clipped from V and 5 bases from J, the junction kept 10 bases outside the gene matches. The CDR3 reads CASSYSGGRVETQYF. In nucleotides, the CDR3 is TGTGCCAGCAGCTACTCGGGGGGGCGGGTGGAGACCCAGTACTTC.

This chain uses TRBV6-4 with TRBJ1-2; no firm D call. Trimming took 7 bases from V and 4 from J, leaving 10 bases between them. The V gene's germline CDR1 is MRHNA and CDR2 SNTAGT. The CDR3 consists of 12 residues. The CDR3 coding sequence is TGTGCCAGCACACCAGGTCTCTATGGCTACACCTTC. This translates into CASTPGLYGYTF.

The CDR3 DNA is TGTGCCAGCAGTTACTCGGAGGGCCCCTACGAGCAGTACTTC. Its translation: CASSYSEGPYEQYF. J is TRBJ2-7 and V is TRBV9; D perhaps matches TRBD2 (6 bases). V lost 5 bases, J lost 2 bases, and 14 bases lay in between. The germline gives CDR1 SGDLS, CDR2 YYNGEE. The CDR3 is 14 amino acids.

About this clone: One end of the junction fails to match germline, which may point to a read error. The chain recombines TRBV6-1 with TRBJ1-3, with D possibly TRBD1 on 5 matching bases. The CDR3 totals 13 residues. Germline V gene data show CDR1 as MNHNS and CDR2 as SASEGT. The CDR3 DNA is TGTGCCAGCCGGACAATCTCTGGAAACGCCATATATTTT. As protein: CASRTISGNAIYF.